This T cell receptor beta chain was profiled in a study of PD-1 blockade in classical Hodgkin lymphoma. J gave up 0 bases and V 5 bases, and 9 bases lay outside the gene matches. The germline CDR1 and CDR2 sequences are MNHEY and SMNVEV (reference sequence). CDR3 size: 17 residues. Study results and caveats: The origin of the repertoire differences remains undefined, with disease activity or prior therapy as possible causes. It was reported that newly diagnosed patients had less baseline TCR diversity than healthy donors.

Data came from immunoSEQ multiplex PCR; TCRdb stores just in-frame clones and leaves some out. Among 25,000 to 35,000 clones listed, around 90% were seen once. The time point denotes: newly diagnosed, previously untreated cHL patient sample. Purified CD4+ T cells were obtained from thawed PBMCs through magnetic negative selection. The comparison group had newly diagnosed, previously untreated classical Hodgkin lymphoma. About this clone itself: Antigen: not known.

This TCR derives from a human donor with classical Hodgkin lymphoma. The chain joins TRBV27 to TRBJ2-1; 8 positions match TRBD1. Source material: CD4+ T cells from blood. CDR3 region: CASSKPGQASSYNEQFF. DNA for the CDR3: TGTGCCAGCAGTAAACCGGGACAGGCGAGCTCCTACAATGAGCAGTTCTTC.